This T cell receptor (beta chain) was sequenced for a study of shared T cell receptors in the human thymus. Germline CDR1 LGHNA, CDR2 YNFKEQ. Trimming cost V 0 bases and J 3 bases, with 21 bases left between them. The CDR3 consists of 18 residues. TCRdb's table, derived via immunoSEQ multiplex PCR, lists solely in-frame clones and lacks some. This table has 500,000 to 550,000 clones, about 80% appearing once. In addition, the sample was reused for a study of human thymus T cells. From that study: Resections from corrective heart surgery provided thymus tissue.

The chain recombines TRBV4-2 with TRBJ2-7, with D perhaps TRBD1 (5 bases). Sample: thymocytes. This clonotype was obtained from a boy in the first two years of life with a congenital heart defect. Written as DNA, the CDR3 is TGTGCCAGCAGCCAAGAGATATTAGTTGGGGCACCAAACTACGAGCAGTACTTC. Translating it yields CASSQEILVGAPNYEQYF.